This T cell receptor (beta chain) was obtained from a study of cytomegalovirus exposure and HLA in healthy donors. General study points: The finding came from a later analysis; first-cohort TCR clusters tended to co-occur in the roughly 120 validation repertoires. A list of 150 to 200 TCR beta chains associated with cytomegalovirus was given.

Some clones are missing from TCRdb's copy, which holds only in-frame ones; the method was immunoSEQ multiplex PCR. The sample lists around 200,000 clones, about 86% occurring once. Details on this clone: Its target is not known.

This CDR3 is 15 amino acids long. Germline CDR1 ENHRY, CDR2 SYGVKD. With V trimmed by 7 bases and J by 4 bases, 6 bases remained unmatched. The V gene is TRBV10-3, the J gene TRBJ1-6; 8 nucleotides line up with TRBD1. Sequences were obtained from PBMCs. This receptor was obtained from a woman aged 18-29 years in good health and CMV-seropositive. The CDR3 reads CAIKPGQDYNSPLHF. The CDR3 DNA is TGTGCCATCAAACCGGGACAGGATTATAATTCACCCCTCCACTTT.